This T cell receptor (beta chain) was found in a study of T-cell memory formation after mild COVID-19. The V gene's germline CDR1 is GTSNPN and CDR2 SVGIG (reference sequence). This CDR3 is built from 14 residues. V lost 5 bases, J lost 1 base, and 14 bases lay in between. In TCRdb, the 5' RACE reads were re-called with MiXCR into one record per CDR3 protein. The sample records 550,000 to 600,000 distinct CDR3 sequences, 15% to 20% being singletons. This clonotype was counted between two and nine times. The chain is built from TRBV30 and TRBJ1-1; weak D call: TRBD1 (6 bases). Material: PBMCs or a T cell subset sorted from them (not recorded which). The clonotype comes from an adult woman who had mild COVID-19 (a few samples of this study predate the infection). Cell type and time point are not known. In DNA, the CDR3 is TGTGCCTGGGAAGGGGGACTCGCGAACACTGAAGCTTTCTTT. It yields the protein CAWEGGLANTEAFF.